The TCR beta chain under discussion was sequenced for a study of T cell changes during pregnancy in multiple sclerosis. V dropped 5 bases and J dropped 0 bases, with 11 bases sitting between them. CDR1 is MGHDK, CDR2 SYGVNS, per germline. The CDR3 is made up of 15 amino acids. Clones were sequenced by immunoSEQ multiplex PCR, and TCRdb holds only the in-frame ones, with some missing. Among some 37,000 clones listed, about 93% were seen once. This chain connects TRBV25-1 to TRBJ2-1; tentatively, D is TRBD1 (5 bases). The receptor was derived from a female donor in good health, enrolled as a control in a pregnancy study. Here the sequenced sample was CD4+ T cells from peripheral blood mononuclear cells, taken after pregnancy. CDR3 region: CASSKGHLSYNEQFF. The DNA of the CDR3 is TGTGCCAGCAGTAAAGGACACCTCTCCTACAATGAGCAGTTCTTC.